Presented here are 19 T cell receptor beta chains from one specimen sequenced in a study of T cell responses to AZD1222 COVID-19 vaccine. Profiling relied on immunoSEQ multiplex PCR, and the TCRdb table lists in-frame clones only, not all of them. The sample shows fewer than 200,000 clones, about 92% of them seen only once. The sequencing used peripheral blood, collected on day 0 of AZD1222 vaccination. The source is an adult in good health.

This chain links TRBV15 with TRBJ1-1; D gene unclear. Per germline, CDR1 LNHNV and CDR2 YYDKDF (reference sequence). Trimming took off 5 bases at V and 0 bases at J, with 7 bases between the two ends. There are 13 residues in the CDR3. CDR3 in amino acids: CATSPGMNTEAFF. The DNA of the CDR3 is TGTGCCACCAGCCCGGGCATGAACACTGAAGCTTTCTTT.

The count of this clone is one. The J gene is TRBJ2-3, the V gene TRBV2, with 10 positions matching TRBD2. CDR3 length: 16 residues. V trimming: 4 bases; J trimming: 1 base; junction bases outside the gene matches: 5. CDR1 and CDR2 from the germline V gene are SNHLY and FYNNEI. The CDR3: CASSGRTSGRTDTQYF. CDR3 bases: TGTGCCAGCAGTGGACGGACTAGCGGTCGCACAGATACGCAGTATTTT.

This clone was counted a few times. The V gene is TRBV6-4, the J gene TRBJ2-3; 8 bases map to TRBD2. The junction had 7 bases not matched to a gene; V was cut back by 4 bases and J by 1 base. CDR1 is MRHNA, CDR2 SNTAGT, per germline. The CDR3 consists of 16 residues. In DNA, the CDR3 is TGTGCCAGCAGTGCCCGCTCGGGGGGGGGCACAGATACGCAGTATTTT. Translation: CASSARSGGGTDTQYF.

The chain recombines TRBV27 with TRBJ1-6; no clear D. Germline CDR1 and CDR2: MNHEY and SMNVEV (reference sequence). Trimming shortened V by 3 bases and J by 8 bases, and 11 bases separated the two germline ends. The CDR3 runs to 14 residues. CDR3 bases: TGTGCCAGCAGTTTCGGGGTAACGGATTCACCCCTCCACTTT. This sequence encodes CASSFGVTDSPLHF.

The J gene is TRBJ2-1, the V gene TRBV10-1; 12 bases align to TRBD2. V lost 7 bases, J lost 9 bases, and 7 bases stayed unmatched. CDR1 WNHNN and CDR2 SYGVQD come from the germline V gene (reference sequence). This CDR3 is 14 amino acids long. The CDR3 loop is CASTRLAGDREQFF. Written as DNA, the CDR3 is TGCGCCAGCACACGACTAGCGGGGGACCGTGAGCAGTTCTTC.

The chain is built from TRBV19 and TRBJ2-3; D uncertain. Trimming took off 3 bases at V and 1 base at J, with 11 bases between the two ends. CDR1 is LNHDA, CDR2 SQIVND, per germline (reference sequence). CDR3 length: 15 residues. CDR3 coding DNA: TGTGCCAGTAGTATGCTGACATGGGGCACAGATACGCAGTATTTT. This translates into CASSMLTWGTDTQYF.

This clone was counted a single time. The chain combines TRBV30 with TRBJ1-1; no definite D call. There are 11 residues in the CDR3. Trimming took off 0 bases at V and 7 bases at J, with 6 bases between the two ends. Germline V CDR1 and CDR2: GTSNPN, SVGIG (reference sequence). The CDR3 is CAWSVSGEAFF. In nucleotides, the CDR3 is TGTGCCTGGAGTGTTTCCGGTGAAGCTTTCTTT. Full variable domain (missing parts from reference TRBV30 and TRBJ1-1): SQTIHQWPATLVQPVGSPLSLECTVEGTSNPNLYWYRQAAGRGLQLLFYSVGIGQISSEVPQNLSASRPQDRQFILSSKKLLLSDSGFYLCAWSVSGEAFFGQGTRLTVV.

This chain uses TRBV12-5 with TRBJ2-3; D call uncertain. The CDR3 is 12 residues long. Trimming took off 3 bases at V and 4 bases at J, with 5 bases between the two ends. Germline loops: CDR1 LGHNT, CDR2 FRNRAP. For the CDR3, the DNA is TGTGCTAGTGGTTTAAGGGCAGATACGCAGTATTTT. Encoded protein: CASGLRADTQYF. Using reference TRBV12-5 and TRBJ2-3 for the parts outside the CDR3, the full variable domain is DARVTQTPRHKVTEMGQEVTMRCQPILGHNTVFWYRQTMMQGLELLAYFRNRAPLDDSGMPKDRFSAEMPDATLATLKIQPSEPRDSAVYFCASGLRADTQYFGPGTRLTVL.

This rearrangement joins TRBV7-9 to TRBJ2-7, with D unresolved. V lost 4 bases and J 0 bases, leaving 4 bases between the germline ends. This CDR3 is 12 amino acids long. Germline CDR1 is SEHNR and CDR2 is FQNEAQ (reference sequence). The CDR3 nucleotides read TGTGCCAGCAGCTCCTACTCCTACGAGCAGTACTTC. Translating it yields CASSSYSYEQYF.

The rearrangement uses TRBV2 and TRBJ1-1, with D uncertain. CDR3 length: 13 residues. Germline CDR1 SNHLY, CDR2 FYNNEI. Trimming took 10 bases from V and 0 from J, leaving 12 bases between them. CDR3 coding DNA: TGTGCCACAAATGACGGGTTGAACACTGAAGCTTTCTTT. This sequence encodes CATNDGLNTEAFF.

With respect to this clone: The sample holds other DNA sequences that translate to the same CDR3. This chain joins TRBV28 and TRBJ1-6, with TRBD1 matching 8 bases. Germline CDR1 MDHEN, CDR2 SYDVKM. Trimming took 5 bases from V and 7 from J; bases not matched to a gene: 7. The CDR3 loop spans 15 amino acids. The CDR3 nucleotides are TGTGCCAGCAGTCTTGGACAGGGCGGAAATTCACCCCTCCACTTT. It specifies CASSLGQGGNSPLHF.

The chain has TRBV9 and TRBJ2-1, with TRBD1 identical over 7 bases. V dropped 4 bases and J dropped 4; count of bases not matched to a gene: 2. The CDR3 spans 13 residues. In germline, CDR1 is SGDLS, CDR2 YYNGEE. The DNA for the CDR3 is TGTGCCAGCAGCAGGGGACAGTACAATGAGCAGTTCTTC. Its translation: CASSRGQYNEQFF.

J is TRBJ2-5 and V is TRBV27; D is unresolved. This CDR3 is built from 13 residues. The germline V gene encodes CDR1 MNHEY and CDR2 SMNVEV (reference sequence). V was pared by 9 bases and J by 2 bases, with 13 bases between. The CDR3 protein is CASRPVLQETQYF. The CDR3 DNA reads TGTGCCAGTCGGCCAGTTCTTCAAGAGACCCAGTACTTC.

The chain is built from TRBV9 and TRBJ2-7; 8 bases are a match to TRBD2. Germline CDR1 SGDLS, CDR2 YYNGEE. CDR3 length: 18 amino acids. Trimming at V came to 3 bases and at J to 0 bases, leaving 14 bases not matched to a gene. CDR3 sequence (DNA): TGTGCCAGCAGCGATCTGGGGAGCGGGAGATTGGGCTCCTACGAGCAGTACTTC. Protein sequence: CASSDLGSGRLGSYEQYF. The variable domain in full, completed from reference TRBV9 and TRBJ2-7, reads DSGVTQTPKHLITATGQRVTLRCSPRSGDLSVYWYQQSLDQGLQFLIQYYNGEERAKGNILERFSAQQFPDLHSELNLSSLELGDSALYFCASSDLGSGRLGSYEQYFGPGTRLTVT.

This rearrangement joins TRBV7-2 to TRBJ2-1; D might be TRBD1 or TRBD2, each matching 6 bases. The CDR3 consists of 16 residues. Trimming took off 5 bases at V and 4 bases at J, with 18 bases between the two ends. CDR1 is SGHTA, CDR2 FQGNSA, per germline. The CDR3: CASSPRGTVGYNEQFF. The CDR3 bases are TGTGCCAGCAGCCCTAGGGGGACTGTGGGGTACAATGAGCAGTTCTTC.

Written as DNA, the CDR3 is TGTGCCAGCAGCTTTGGCGGGCAACCGGATCAGCCCCAGCATTTT. Translating gives CASSFGGQPDQPQHF. The rearrangement links TRBV3-1 (or the pseudogene TRBV3-2) to TRBJ1-5; D remains unclear. This CDR3 is 15 amino acids long. V gave up 5 bases and J gave up 5 bases, with 16 bases separating them. Germline-derived CDR1 and CDR2 are LGHDT and YNNKEL (reference sequence).

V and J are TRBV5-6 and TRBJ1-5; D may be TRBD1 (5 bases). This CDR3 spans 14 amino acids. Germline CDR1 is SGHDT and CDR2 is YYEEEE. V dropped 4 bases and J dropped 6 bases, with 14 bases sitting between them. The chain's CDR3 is CASSDSGTPQPQHF. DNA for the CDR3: TGTGCCAGCAGCGACTCCGGGACGCCTCAGCCCCAGCATTTT.

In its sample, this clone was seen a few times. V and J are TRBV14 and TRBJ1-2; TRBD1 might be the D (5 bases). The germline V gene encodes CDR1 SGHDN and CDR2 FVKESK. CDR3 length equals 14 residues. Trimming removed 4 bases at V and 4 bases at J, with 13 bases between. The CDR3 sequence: CASSRSTVAYGYTF. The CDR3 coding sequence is TGTGCCAGCAGCCGATCGACAGTTGCCTATGGCTACACCTTC.

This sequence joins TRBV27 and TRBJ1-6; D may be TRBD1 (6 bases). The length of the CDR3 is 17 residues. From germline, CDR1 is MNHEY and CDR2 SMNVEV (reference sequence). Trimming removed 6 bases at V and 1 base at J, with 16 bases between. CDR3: CASSPRGALSYNSPLHF. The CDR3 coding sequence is TGTGCCAGCAGCCCACGGGGGGCGCTTTCCTATAATTCACCCCTCCACTTT.